This record covers a single TCR beta chain. This record belongs to a study of control samples from healthy donors and cancer patients. The V and J ends lost 0 bases and 5 bases, in that order; junction bases with no gene match: 5. There are 16 residues in the CDR3. Germline V gene data show CDR1 as SGHRS and CDR2 as YFSETQ. Only in-frame clones appear in the TCRdb table, and some are missing; sequencing was by immunoSEQ multiplex PCR. The data show approximately 170,000 clones, with around 88% seen just once and 4.5% to 6% held by the top ten. The chain combines TRBV5-1 with TRBJ2-5, with 12 positions matching TRBD2. The specimen was blood. This receptor was taken from a woman in her twenties or thirties in good health. For the CDR3, the DNA is TGCGCCAGCAGCTTGGCACTAGCGGGAGGCGGGGAGACCCAGTACTTC. This translates into CASSLALAGGGETQYF.